This T cell receptor beta chain was sequenced during a study of T cell responses to AZD1222 COVID-19 vaccine (TCRdb year 2021). Broadly, across the study: TCR sequencing covered fewer than 250 trial participants: about 210 given two doses of AZD1222 and approximately 26 given two doses of MenACWY control vaccine. Trial participants were enrolled by age into subgroups of 18-55, 56-69 and 70-plus years, and approximately 150, 30 and 60 TCR-sequenced participants, respectively, were included in these subgroups.

This sample's time point label indicates: about 28 days (+/-7) after the second vaccine dose. Because spike-specific TCR depth and breadth did not differ between the two schedules, AZD1222 recipients who got a second dose at roughly 4 weeks were pooled with those who got a second dose at roughly 12 weeks. Vaccinee samples came from UK trials COV001 and COV002, including a single-blind randomized controlled phase 2/3 trial of AZD1222 (ChAdOx1 nCoV-19) in healthy adults. For TCRbeta chain sequencing, PBMC samples were collected from trial participants at day 0 and at day 28 after the second dose. The CDR3 regions of human TCRbeta chains were analyzed by immunosequencing. In the paper's pipeline: TCRs in the repertoires were compared against a reference library of SARS-CoV-2-specific TCRs that had been generated with the MIRA antigen-specificity platform. Breadth was defined as the fraction of unique TCRs that were SARS-CoV-2-associated. Depth was defined as the fraction of total T cells that were SARS-CoV-2-associated. Using the MIRA data, every spike-specific TCR was mapped to the spike region that the TCR reacted to and assigned to either a CD4 or a CD8 class. Log10-transformed breadth and depth values were compared by one-way ANOVA with Sidak's multiple comparisons tests. Drawn from immuneACCESS, this table holds only the in-frame rearrangements with V and J called that TCRdb kept. Clones are partly lost; checked studies trace under half to an unresolved V gene and leave the rest unexplained. D and trimming come from the DNA, and the V and J calls and clone size come from that table. Recorded for this sample are under 170,000 clones; about nine tenths of them occurred a single time. Approximately 3% of the sample goes to the ten largest clones.

About this clone: Its target antigen remains unknown. No much larger clone is present one base from it, and per-base qualities are unavailable.

Study-level results and caveats: The vaccine-associated CD4 TCRs covered the entire spike protein, and the dominant responses fell in regions 160-218 and 743-854. Conclusions about previously exposed vaccinees are limited because only six or seven AZD1222 recipients were SARS-CoV-2 seropositive at baseline. No day 14 peak-response samples were available, so repertoires were characterized only after the peak T cell response. Participants were mostly white British, with more females than males. The authors suggested clonal diversity may have been underestimated. After two AZD1222 doses, spike-specific TCR breadth and depth were significantly higher than at day 0 and than in MenACWY recipients. Nearly half of unique spike-specific TCRs reportedly recognized epitopes outside regions mutated in the B.1.351 and B.1.1.7 variants. In the small 56-69-year group, the increase in depth fell short of significance, most likely because of low power.

This TCR derives from an adult who received the AZD1222 COVID-19 vaccine. Sequencing used peripheral blood, obtained 28 days after the second AZD1222 dose.

This receptor has the CDR3 CAWIRNPEGFTEAFF. The nucleotide sequence reads as follows: TGTGCCTGGATACGGAACCCGGAGGGATTCACTGAAGCTTTCTTT. The chain was built from TRBV30 and TRBJ1-1, with an unclear D gene assignment. The CDR3 runs 15 amino acids, cysteine and phenylalanine included. Only the CDR3 portion is preserved as DNA: 45 bases, with reading frame beginning at the first base. Cut back by 4 bases and 4 bases, the V and J ends lie 19 bases apart. CDR1 and CDR2, looked up from the germline V gene (reference sequence), are GTSNPN and SVGIG.